This record covers a single T cell receptor beta chain. The antigen remains undetermined. This specimen comes from a study of beta chain features in type 1 diabetes. The entirety of the isolated RNA underwent reverse transcription, so expressed TCRB transcripts were sequenced. Profiling relied on immunoSEQ multiplex PCR, and the TCRdb table lists in-frame clones only, not all of them. The sample records 680,000 or so clones, 10% to 15% being singletons. The study's findings and limits: In all four CD4+ subsets, TCRB CDR3 length was significantly, moderately reduced in type 1 diabetes.

The CDR3 runs 15 residues. V was clipped by 3 bases and J by 6 bases, with 17 bases between them. Germline CDR1 MGHDK, CDR2 SYGVNS. The TCR originated in a young man with type 1 diabetes. The sample taken for sequencing was naive CD4+ T cells from blood. V gene TRBV25-1 combines with J gene TRBJ1-2, with D possibly TRBD1 on 5 matching bases. The CDR3 here is CASSDQGGGSDGYTF. CDR3 DNA: TGTGCCAGCAGTGATCAGGGCGGGGGAAGCGATGGCTACACCTTC.